Shown below are 18 T cell receptor beta chains from a single sample sequenced in a study of regulatory T cells in long-lasting Graves disease. Time point meaning: newly diagnosed GD, antithyroid drugs for less than 3 months. Isolated PBMC RNA provided the starting material for the TCR library. CDR3-region Arm-PCR and iRepertoire HTBI primers produced the TCR beta libraries. Via MiXCR, TCRdb re-called the multiplex PCR reads, giving one row per CDR3 protein. This sample has 530,000 or so distinct CDR3 sequences, with approximately 16% found just once. The sample was also linked to a second study, of T cells in Graves' hyperthyroidism and ophthalmopathy.

Specimen: peripheral blood mononuclear cells (PBMCs), collected at new diagnosis, from a patient treated with antithyroid drugs. The receptor source for this set is a man younger than 30 with Graves disease.

The genes are TRBV5-4 and TRBJ2-3, with TRBD2 as a possible D gene (5 bases). Trimming shortened V by 5 bases and J by 2 bases, and 18 bases separated the two germline ends. Germline assignment: CDR1 SGHNT and CDR2 YYREEE (reference sequence). The length of the CDR3 is 16 residues. The CDR3 nucleotides are TGTGCCAGCAGTCGAGACCCGGGAACCCTCACAGATACGCAGTATTTT. Translated, it gives CASSRDPGTLTDTQYF.

The genes are TRBV19 and TRBJ2-2; D is perhaps TRBD1 (5 bases). V lost 3 bases, J lost 4 bases, and 9 bases lay in between. From germline, CDR1 is LNHDA and CDR2 SQIVND (reference sequence). The CDR3 sequence is 14 residues long. CDR3 DNA sequence: TGTGCCAGTAGTATCTGGCAGGGCACCGGGGAGCTGTTTTTT. Translated, it gives CASSIWQGTGELFF.

The chain recombines TRBV5-1 with TRBJ1-2, with 7 nucleotides matching TRBD1. The germline V gene has CDR1 SGHRS and CDR2 YFSETQ. This CDR3 contains 14 residues. The J segment lost 2 bases and the V segment lost 4 bases, leaving 5 bases of the junction unmatched. The CDR3 region has the DNA TGCGCCAGCAGCATCGGGACAGCCAACTATGGCTACACCTTC. Encoded protein: CASSIGTANYGYTF.

This chain joins TRBV10-3 and TRBJ2-5; TRBD2 matches 7 bases. The CDR3 spans 13 residues. CDR1 ENHRY and CDR2 SYGVKD come from the germline V gene. Unmatched junction bases numbered 2, after V lost 4 bases and J lost 3 bases. The CDR3 loop is CAISASGEETQYF. In DNA, the CDR3 is TGTGCCATCAGTGCTAGCGGAGAAGAGACCCAGTACTTC.

The genes are TRBV27 and TRBJ1-6, with TRBD1 as a possible D gene (6 bases). Germline CDR1 reads MNHEY; CDR2 reads SMNVEV (reference sequence). CDR3 size: 14 residues. The V and J ends lost 3 bases and 9 bases respectively, with 12 bases between them. The CDR3 DNA is TGTGCCAGCAGTTTCGCGGGGGCGAGTTCACCCCTCCACTTT. This sequence encodes CASSFAGASSPLHF.

The sample holds many counts of this clonotype. The chain joins TRBV28 to TRBJ2-4, with TRBD1 matching 7 bases. This CDR3 is 14 amino acids long. Germline V gene sequence: CDR1 MDHEN, CDR2 SYDVKM. J gave up 2 bases and V 7 bases, and 5 bases lay outside the gene matches. CDR3: CASILGGPKNIQYF. The CDR3 region has the DNA TGTGCCAGCATCCTAGGGGGCCCCAAAAACATTCAGTACTTC.

The chain has TRBV19 and TRBJ1-5; 8 bases line up with TRBD1. J lost 4 bases, V lost 10 bases, and 9 bases had no gene match. The CDR3 extends over 14 amino acids. The germline V gene encodes CDR1 LNHDA and CDR2 SQIVND (reference sequence). The CDR3 is CATLGDRKNQPQHF. The CDR3 DNA is TGTGCCACCCTAGGGGACAGGAAGAATCAGCCCCAGCATTTT.

Only a few counts were recorded for this clonotype. The rearrangement joins TRBV18 to TRBJ1-2; D is undetermined. The CDR3 is made up of 13 amino acids. V gave up 8 bases and J gave up 2 bases, with 12 bases separating them. Germline V gene sequence: CDR1 KGHSH, CDR2 LQKENI. DNA of the CDR3: TGTGCCAGCACCCTGGACCCAAACTATGGCTACACCTTC. Its protein is CASTLDPNYGYTF. The complete variable domain, with remaining parts taken from reference TRBV18 and TRBJ1-2, reads NAGVMQNPRHLVRRRGQEARLRCSPMKGHSHVYWYRQLPEEGLKFMVYLQKENIIDESGMPKERFSAEFPKEGPSILRIQQVVRGDSAAYFCASTLDPNYGYTFGSGTRLTVV.

In its sample, this clonotype was seen many times. The rearrangement links TRBV3-1 to TRBJ2-3; 13 bases match TRBD2. Germline CDR1 is LGHDT and CDR2 is YNNKEL (reference sequence). The CDR3 extends over 17 amino acids. After removal of 4 bases from V and 1 base from J, the junction contained 5 bases not matched to a gene. The CDR3 reads CASSPRTSGRRTDTQYF. The CDR3 DNA is TGTGCCAGCAGCCCAAGGACTAGCGGGAGACGCACAGATACGCAGTATTTT.

This sequence joins TRBV30 and TRBJ1-5; D gene unclear. This CDR3 comprises 17 residues. V was cut by 0 bases and J by 9 bases, with 24 bases left in between. Looked up from germline, CDR1 is GTSNPN and CDR2 is SVGIG (reference sequence). This chain's CDR3 is CAWSVRSSPRSSRPQHF. DNA for the CDR3: TGTGCCTGGAGTGTTAGGTCGAGTCCTAGGTCCAGTAGGCCCCAGCATTTT. Complete variable domain (other parts from reference TRBV30 and TRBJ1-5): SQTIHQWPATLVQPVGSPLSLECTVEGTSNPNLYWYRQAAGRGLQLLFYSVGIGQISSEVPQNLSASRPQDRQFILSSKKLLLSDSGFYLCAWSVRSSPRSSRPQHFGDGTRLSIL.

This clonotype was detected many times. This rearrangement joins TRBV3-1 to TRBJ2-7; 14 nucleotides align to TRBD2. The CDR3 has 14 residues. Germline values: CDR1 LGHDT, CDR2 YNNKEL (reference sequence). Trimming cost V 5 bases and J 5 bases; bases outside gene matches: 2. This chain's CDR3 is CASSSGLAGDEQYF. The CDR3 DNA reads TGTGCCAGCAGCTCGGGACTAGCGGGAGACGAGCAGTACTTC.

Turning to this clonotype: A much larger clone lies a single base off, so this may be a read error. V and J are TRBV20-1 and TRBJ2-1; possible D gene TRBD1, 6 bases. CDR1 is DFQATT and CDR2 is SNEGSKA in the germline V gene (reference sequence). V dropped 6 bases and J dropped 10 bases, with 25 bases sitting between them. This CDR3 region has 15 residues. The CDR3 loop reads CSADSGVDGSYEQFF. The CDR3 DNA reads as TGCAGTGCCGATTCAGGGGTCGATGGCTCCTACGAGCAGTTCTTC.

Many counts were recorded for this clonotype. The chain has TRBV7-2 and TRBJ2-5; D gene ambiguous. The length of the CDR3 is 15 residues. Germline values: CDR1 SGHTA, CDR2 FQGNSA. V was trimmed by 5 bases and J by 3 bases, leaving 16 bases between them. CDR3 coding DNA: TGTGCCAGCAGCATTGGCACCCGACGGAAAGAGACCCAGTACTTC. Translated, it gives CASSIGTRRKETQYF. The complete variable domain, with remaining parts taken from reference TRBV7-2 and TRBJ2-5, reads GAGVSQSPSNKVTEKGKDVELRCDPISGHTALYWYRQSLGQGLEFLIYFQGNSAPDKSGLPSDRFSAERTGGSVSTLTIQRTQQEDSAVYLCASSIGTRRKETQYFGPGTRLLVL.

This clonotype was observed at least ten times. The chain is built from TRBV30 and TRBJ1-5, with D hard to call. Germline V CDR1 and CDR2: GTSNPN, SVGIG (reference sequence). This CDR3 is 13 amino acids long. Between the trimmed V and J ends, which lost 2 bases and 2 bases, there was a span of 7 bases. This chain's CDR3 is CAWSQSGNQPQHF. The CDR3 nucleotides are TGTGCCTGGAGTCAAAGCGGCAATCAGCCCCAGCATTTT.

This clonotype was seen repeatedly, ten times or more. This rearrangement joins TRBV2 to TRBJ2-5; TRBD2 matches at 11 bases. The CDR3 length is 15 residues. V trimming: 5 bases; J trimming: 5 bases; junction bases outside the gene matches: 7. Per the germline V gene, CDR1 is SNHLY and CDR2 is FYNNEI. In DNA form, the CDR3 reads TGTGCCAGCAGTCAACTAGCGGGAGATTCTGAGACCCAGTACTTC. As protein: CASSQLAGDSETQYF.

V and J are TRBV12-5 and TRBJ2-7; D not resolved. This CDR3 is 13 amino acids long. The germline V gene encodes CDR1 LGHNT and CDR2 FRNRAP. V was cut by 2 bases and J by 0 bases, with 5 bases left in between. CDR3 protein: CASGLSASYEQYF. CDR3 nucleotides: TGTGCTAGTGGTTTGTCCGCCTCCTACGAGCAGTACTTC.

V gene TRBV5-1 combines with J gene TRBJ2-5, with 12 nucleotides matching TRBD2. V lost 4 bases to trimming and J lost 5 bases; unmatched junction nucleotides: 9. The germline CDR1 and CDR2 sequences are SGHRS and YFSETQ. The CDR3 is 16 amino acids. The CDR3 bases are TGCGCCAGCAGCCCTAGGACTAGCGGGAACTTTGAGACCCAGTACTTC. Its translation is CASSPRTSGNFETQYF. The full variable domain, completed using reference TRBV5-1 and TRBJ2-5, is KAGVTQTPRYLIKTRGQQVTLSCSPISGHRSVSWYQQTPGQGLQFLFEYFSETQRNKGNFPGRFSGRQFSNSRSEMNVSTLELGDSALYLCASSPRTSGNFETQYFGPGTRLLVL.

This clonotype was recorded many times. The rearrangement joins TRBV27 to TRBJ2-7; TRBD2 agrees at 11 bases. CDR1 and CDR2 from the germline V gene are MNHEY and SMNVEV (reference sequence). This CDR3 contains 14 residues. V lost 7 bases and J lost 3; bases outside the gene matches: 5. In DNA, the CDR3 is TGTGCCAGCACCCGGACTAGCGGGCACTACGAGCAGTACTTC. Amino acids: CASTRTSGHYEQYF.